This is a list of T cell receptor beta chains from one sample in a study of cytomegalovirus exposure and HLA in healthy donors. TCRdb's table, derived via immunoSEQ multiplex PCR, lists solely in-frame clones and lacks some. The table records some 100,000 clones, 65% to 85% of them present only once. The sequencing input was PBMCs. Receptors originate from a man aged 18-30 years in good health and CMV-seronegative. CDR3s include the opening cysteine and the closing phenylalanine or tryptophan. D genes are given only for firm matches. The size field is filled for only some rows; it gives once, few, many or a size class.

>TRBV7-2|TRBD1|.|TRBJ2-7
TGTGCCAGCAGCTTCTTTCCGGGACAGTCGCCTGGCGAGCAGTACTTC
CASSFFPGQSPGEQYF
>TRBV6-5|.|.|TRBJ2-7
TGTGCCAGCAGTGATCCGGGATCCTCCTACGAGCAGTACTTC
CASSDPGSSYEQYF
>TRBV7-9|.|.|TRBJ1-1
TGTGCCAGCAGCGCTTCTAACCTAAGGGGGACTGAAGCTTTCTTT
CASSASNLRGTEAFF
>TRBV5-4|.|once|TRBJ1-3
TGTGCCAGCAGCTTTGGCGGCTCTGGAAACACCATATATTTT
CASSFGGSGNTIYF
>TRBV20-1|.|.|TRBJ2-3
TGCAGTGCTAGACTCTCAGATACGCAGTATTTT
CSARLSDTQYF
>TRBV6-5|TRBD1|once|TRBJ2-7
TGTGCCAGCAGACCACCGGGACAGGGGGCGGGTGAGCAGTACTTC
CASRPPGQGAGEQYF
>TRBV7-2|.|few|TRBJ2-4
TGTGCCAGCAGCCTCAGATGGGGGGACCCGCCCCACCACTTC
CASSLRWGDPPHHF
>TRBV7-9|.|.|TRBJ1-4
TGTGCCAGCAGCTTTACGGGGTCAGTGAGTGAGGAAAAACTGTTTTTT
CASSFTGSVSEEKLFF
>TRBV18|.|.|TRBJ1-2
TGTGCCAGCTCCCCACCGGACAACCTTCGGACCTATGGCTACACCTTC
CASSPPDNLRTYGYTF
>TRBV5-8|TRBD1|.|TRBJ2-7
TGTGCCAGCCCTGGACAGGGCTCGTACGAGCAGTACTTC
CASPGQGSYEQYF
>TRBV18|TRBD1|.|TRBJ1-1
TGTGCCAGCTCACCTTCCAGGGGGCTTAGCGGCACTGAAGCTTTCTTT
CASSPSRGLSGTEAFF
>TRBV7-9|TRBD1|.|TRBJ2-3
TGTGCCAGCAGCGCAGGGGGACAGGGGGCTGATACGCAGTATTTT
CASSAGGQGADTQYF
>TRBV29-1|.|once|TRBJ1-2
TGCAGCGTTGAAGGGGCGTTTCCTAACTATGGCTACACCTTC
CSVEGAFPNYGYTF
>TRBV7-7|.|once|TRBJ1-3
TGTGCTAGCAGCCCAGGGGAAGCTGGAAACACCATATATTTT
CASSPGEAGNTIYF
>TRBV19|.|once|TRBJ1-1
TGTGCCAGTAGTATAGGTCGGGGTTCGACTGAAGCTTTCTTT
CASSIGRGSTEAFF
>TRBV2|TRBD1|.|TRBJ1-5
TGTGCCAGCCAACGGGGGACAGGGGGCGAGAGACAGCCCCAGCATTTT
CASQRGTGGERQPQHF
>TRBV2|.|.|TRBJ2-2
TGTGCCAGCAGTGAACAGGGACAACTCACCGGGGAGCTGTTTTTT
CASSEQGQLTGELFF
>TRBV12-5|TRBD1|.|TRBJ2-7
TGTGCTAGTGGTGGAAAGGGGGCTGTCTACGAGCAGTACTTC
CASGGKGAVYEQYF
>TRBV9|.|.|TRBJ1-2
TGTGCCAGCAGCGTAGAGGGTGGTCAAAGGTGGGGGCGGCATGGCTACACCTTC
CASSVEGGQRWGRHGYTF
>TRBV25-1|.|.|TRBJ1-1
TGTGCCAGCCTGCATGAGGCAATGAACACTGAAGCTTTCTTT
CASLHEAMNTEAFF
>TRBV29-1|.|.|TRBJ1-4
TGCAGCGTTGGGGCAGGGAGGGAAAAACTGTTTTTT
CSVGAGREKLFF
>TRBV5-6|.|.|TRBJ2-7
TGTGCCAGCAGCTTGGGAGGGTCCACCTACGAGCAGTACTTC
CASSLGGSTYEQYF
>TRBV6-1|TRBD2|.|TRBJ2-5
TGTGCCAGCAGAGAAAGAACAGCGGGAGTTGGAGAGACCCAGTACTTC
CASRERTAGVGETQYF
>TRBV27|.|.|TRBJ1-1
TGTGCCAGCAGTTCTCTAAACCCCCTCACTGAAGCTTTCTTT
CASSSLNPLTEAFF
>TRBV5-5|.|few|TRBJ1-1
TGTGCCAGCAGCTTGGAGTATAGGAACACTGAAGCTTTCTTT
CASSLEYRNTEAFF
>TRBV9|.|few|TRBJ1-1
TGTGCCAGCAGCACCCAGCCAGGGACTGAAGCTTTCTTT
CASSTQPGTEAFF
>TRBV5-8|TRBD2|.|TRBJ2-1
TGTGCCAGCAGCTTGGGGGTTCGGCGGGAGGCGTACAATGAGCAGTTCTTC
CASSLGVRREAYNEQFF
>TRBV7-2|TRBD2|.|TRBJ2-3
TGTGCCAGCAGCTTAGTTAGCGGGCGAGATACGCAGTATTTT
CASSLVSGRDTQYF
>TRBV7-8|TRBD1|.|TRBJ1-4
TGTGCCAGCAGCCGGGGACAGGGTAATGAAAAACTGTTTTTT
CASSRGQGNEKLFF
>TRBV10-3|.|.|TRBJ2-7
TGTGCCATCAGTGAATCCGGGACTCTGCCTTACGAGCAGTACTTC
CAISESGTLPYEQYF
>TRBV7-7|TRBD2|.|TRBJ2-1
TGTGCTAGCAGCTTTAGCGGGAGTTACAATGAGCAGTTCTTC
CASSFSGSYNEQFF
>TRBV13|.|.|TRBJ2-2
TGTGCCAGCAGCTTAGGGACTGCGAACACCGGGGAGCTGTTTTTT
CASSLGTANTGELFF
>TRBV28|TRBD1|.|TRBJ1-5
TGTGCCAGCAGTTTACCCGACAGGGTGCAGCCCCAGCATTTT
CASSLPDRVQPQHF
>TRBV29-1|.|.|TRBJ2-7
TGCAGCGTTTTTCAGGGGTACAACGAGCAGTACTTC
CSVFQGYNEQYF
>TRBV6-5|TRBD2|.|TRBJ2-1
TGTGCCAGCAGTTCGGTAGCGGGAGGGTTCTACAATGAGCAGTTCTTC
CASSSVAGGFYNEQFF